This is a list of T cell receptor beta chains from one sample in a study of early stage breast cancer tumors. TCRdb's copy holds only in-frame clones and misses some; the assay was immunoSEQ multiplex PCR. The data show some 24,000 clones, with around 70% seen just once and less than 10% held by the top ten. Material: breast tumor tissue. These receptors originate from a person aged 55-75 years with breast cancer. Each CDR3 is given with its conserved first and last residue. D genes are given only for firm matches. Not every row has a clone size; where given, it reads once, few, many or a size class.

TRBV19	NA	NA	TRBJ2-1	CASSIPYNEQFF	TGTGCCAGTAGTATTCCTTACAATGAGCAGTTCTTC
TRBV15	TRBD1	NA	TRBJ2-7	CATSRDRGPYEQYF	TGTGCCACCAGCCGGGACAGGGGGCCCTACGAGCAGTACTTC
TRBV10-3	NA	NA	TRBJ1-1	CAISDDKNTEAFF	TGTGCCATCAGTGACGACAAGAACACTGAAGCTTTCTTT
TRBV7-3	TRBD2	once	TRBJ2-1	CASSFGASGGNNEQFF	TGTGCCAGCAGCTTTGGCGCGAGCGGGGGGAACAATGAGCAGTTCTTC
TRBV5-6	TRBD1	NA	TRBJ2-5	CASSLGQGLETQYF	TGTGCCAGCAGCTTGGGACAGGGGTTGGAGACCCAGTACTTC
TRBV7-8	TRBD2	NA	TRBJ2-5	CASSSTSGGRQETQYF	TGTGCCAGCAGCTCGACTAGCGGGGGGCGGCAAGAGACCCAGTACTTC
TRBV5-6	NA	NA	TRBJ1-2	CASSLFTGLANYGYTF	TGTGCCAGCAGCTTGTTTACAGGGCTGGCTAACTATGGCTACACCTTC
TRBV18	TRBD2	NA	TRBJ2-1	CASSPPTSGRLNEQFF	TGTGCCAGCTCACCGCCTACTAGCGGGAGGTTGAATGAGCAGTTCTTC
TRBV6-6	NA	NA	TRBJ2-1	CASRLADNEQFF	TGTGCCAGCAGGTTAGCGGACAATGAGCAGTTCTTC
TRBV2	NA	NA	TRBJ2-7	CASKEGSYEQYF	TGTGCCAGCAAGGAGGGCTCCTACGAGCAGTACTTC
TRBV10-3	TRBD2	NA	TRBJ2-5	CAIRASGNQETQYF	TGTGCCATCAGGGCTAGCGGAAACCAAGAGACCCAGTACTTC
TRBV5-1	TRBD1	NA	TRBJ2-7	CASRLGQDYEQYF	TGCGCCAGCAGATTGGGACAGGACTACGAGCAGTACTTC
TRBV21-1	NA	few	TRBJ1-2	CASSKALQGTEGYTF	TGTGCCAGCAGCAAAGCGCTACAGGGAACGGAGGGCTACACCTTC
TRBV7-2	NA	few	TRBJ1-1	CASSTMRGSEAFF	TGTGCCAGCAGCACCATGCGGGGTTCTGAAGCTTTCTTT
TRBV7-2	NA	NA	TRBJ2-3	CASSLEGGSDTQYF	TGTGCCAGCAGCTTAGAAGGCGGGTCAGATACGCAGTATTTT
TRBV11-2	NA	NA	TRBJ1-3	CASSSRGNTIYF	TGTGCCAGCAGCTCGCGGGGGAACACCATATATTTT
TRBV6-6	NA	few	TRBJ1-5	CASSYSPGWQPQHF	TGTGCCAGCAGTTACTCCCCAGGTTGGCAGCCCCAGCATTTT
TRBV5-1	NA	few	TRBJ1-1	CASTPTGSNTEAFF	TGCGCCAGCACCCCGACAGGTTCGAACACTGAAGCTTTCTTT
TRBV25-1	TRBD1	NA	TRBJ2-7	CASSEWGQGEGEQYF	TGTGCCAGCAGTGAATGGGGACAGGGGGAAGGCGAGCAGTACTTC
TRBV12-5	TRBD2	NA	TRBJ2-1	CASGRSGGYNEQFF	TGTGCTAGTGGTCGGTCGGGGGGTTACAATGAGCAGTTCTTC
TRBV6-5	NA	NA	TRBJ2-3	CASSYSGGGTDTQYF	TGTGCCAGCAGTTACAGTGGCGGGGGCACAGATACGCAGTATTTT
TRBV4-3	NA	NA	TRBJ2-3	CASSQAPSTSTDTQYF	TGCGCCAGCAGCCAAGCACCTAGCACTAGCACAGATACGCAGTATTTT
TRBV29-1	NA	once	TRBJ1-1	CSVGFLSLGAGEAFF	TGCAGCGTTGGTTTCTTGAGTCTGGGGGCTGGTGAAGCTTTCTTT
TRBV18	NA	NA	TRBJ2-7	CASSPPGRTEQYF	TGTGCCAGCTCACCACCGGGCAGAACCGAGCAGTACTTC
TRBV5-1	TRBD1	NA	TRBJ2-3	CASSLESPTGDTQYF	TGCGCCAGCAGCTTGGAATCCCCGACAGGGGATACGCAGTATTTT
TRBV6-5	NA	NA	TRBJ1-1	CASTDLGGQNTEAFF	TGTGCCAGCACCGACTTGGGAGGACAGAACACTGAAGCTTTCTTT
TRBV5-6	TRBD1	NA	TRBJ2-6	CATRQGPSGANVLTF	TGTGCCACCCGACAGGGCCCCTCTGGGGCCAACGTCCTGACTTTC
TRBV11-3	NA	NA	TRBJ2-2	CASSLYGVPNTGELFF	TGTGCCAGCAGCCTATATGGAGTGCCTAACACCGGGGAGCTGTTTTTT
TRBV7-2	TRBD2	few	TRBJ2-7	CASSLGLAGTYEQYF	TGTGCCAGCAGCTTGGGACTAGCGGGGACCTACGAGCAGTACTTC
TRBV19	TRBD1	NA	TRBJ1-5	CASSNDRGNQPQHF	TGTGCCAGTAGTAATGACAGGGGTAATCAGCCCCAGCATTTT
TRBV15	TRBD1	NA	TRBJ2-7	CATSRNRGEQYF	TGTGCCACCAGCAGGAACAGGGGCGAGCAGTACTTC
TRBV6-6	TRBD1	NA	TRBJ2-1	CASKEGQGYNEQFF	TGTGCCAGCAAGGAGGGACAGGGGTACAATGAGCAGTTCTTC
TRBV5-4	NA	NA	TRBJ2-1	CASSLSAGRVSYNEQFF	TGTGCCAGCAGCTTGTCCGCGGGACGGGTGTCCTACAATGAGCAGTTCTTC
TRBV18	TRBD1	NA	TRBJ2-5	CASSPPSLLLPGQGSWETQYF	TGTGCCAGCTCACCACCGTCGCTCCTCCTGCCGGGACAGGGGAGTTGGGAGACCCAGTACTTC
TRBV19	NA	NA	TRBJ1-5	CASSITGDSNQPQHF	TGTGCCAGTAGTATAACGGGGGACAGCAATCAGCCCCAGCATTTT
TRBV7-8	NA	NA	TRBJ2-1	CASSFPMDGLTYNEQFF	TGTGCCAGCAGCTTCCCTATGGACGGACTTACCTACAATGAGCAGTTCTTC
TRBV14	TRBD1	NA	TRBJ2-2	CASSWDRGTIANTGELFF	TGTGCCAGCAGCTGGGACAGGGGGACCATTGCGAACACCGGGGAGCTGTTTTTT
TRBV6-1	NA	NA	TRBJ1-5	CASSNFGGKQPQHF	TGTGCCAGCAGTAACTTCGGGGGTAAACAGCCCCAGCATTTT
TRBV5-1	TRBD2	once	TRBJ2-2	CASSLTSGRNTGELFF	TGCGCCAGCAGCTTGACTAGCGGGAGGAACACCGGGGAGCTGTTTTTT
TRBV30	TRBD1	NA	TRBJ2-7	CARGTGTYEQYF	TGTGCCAGAGGGACAGGGACCTACGAGCAGTACTTC
TRBV29-1	NA	NA	TRBJ1-2	CSVLTDNYGYTF	TGCAGCGTCCTGACAGATAACTATGGCTACACCTTC
TRBV6-6	NA	NA	TRBJ1-1	CASSLAWNTEAFF	TGTGCCAGCAGCCTCGCGTGGAACACTGAAGCTTTCTTT
TRBV4-1	NA	NA	TRBJ1-5	CASSHLQAINQPQHF	TGCGCCAGCAGCCATTTACAGGCGATCAATCAGCCCCAGCATTTT
TRBV27	NA	NA	TRBJ1-2	CASSLQGRANYGYTF	TGTGCCAGCAGCCTACAGGGAAGGGCTAACTATGGCTACACCTTC
TRBV19	TRBD1	few	TRBJ1-5	CASSIGQGGYQPQHF	TGTGCCAGTAGTATAGGACAGGGCGGCTATCAGCCCCAGCATTTT
TRBV4-3	NA	NA	TRBJ1-5	CASSQDRLEGGNQPQHF	TGCGCCAGCAGCCAAGATCGGCTGGAAGGGGGCAATCAGCCCCAGCATTTT
TRBV5-6	NA	NA	TRBJ2-7	CASSLGAEQYF	TGTGCCAGCAGCTTGGGGGCCGAGCAGTACTTC
TRBV11-3	NA	NA	TRBJ2-7	CASSGSWYEQYF	TGTGCCAGCAGCGGGAGTTGGTACGAGCAGTACTTC
TRBV18	NA	NA	TRBJ1-2	CASSPGDYDDGYTF	TGTGCCAGCTCACCAGGGGACTACGACGATGGCTACACCTTC
TRBV28	TRBD1	few	TRBJ2-7	CASSLGQGGYEQYF	TGTGCCAGCAGTTTGGGACAGGGTGGTTACGAGCAGTACTTC
TRBV7-8	NA	NA	TRBJ2-7	CASEPTRFSAPEQYF	TGTGCCAGCGAACCTACACGATTCAGCGCGCCCGAGCAGTACTTC
TRBV9	NA	NA	TRBJ1-3	CASSVTGDPNTIYF	TGTGCCAGCAGCGTGACAGGCGACCCAAACACCATATATTTT
TRBV11-1	TRBD1	NA	TRBJ2-3	CASSARDRGSDTQYF	TGTGCCAGCAGCGCCCGGGACAGGGGATCTGATACGCAGTATTTT
TRBV6-6	NA	NA	TRBJ2-1	CASAGADLDGDEQFF	TGTGCCAGCGCCGGAGCGGACCTCGATGGCGATGAGCAGTTCTTC
TRBV7-9	NA	medium-sized	TRBJ2-2	CASSLRGKGAGELFF	TGTGCCAGCAGCTTAAGAGGGAAGGGCGCCGGGGAGCTGTTTTTT
TRBV6-1	NA	few	TRBJ2-2	CASSEWASTNTGELFF	TGTGCCAGCAGTGAATGGGCATCTACGAACACCGGGGAGCTGTTTTTT
TRBV20-1	NA	NA	TRBJ1-2	CSARYTGGYTF	TGCAGTGCTAGGTATACAGGAGGCTACACCTTC